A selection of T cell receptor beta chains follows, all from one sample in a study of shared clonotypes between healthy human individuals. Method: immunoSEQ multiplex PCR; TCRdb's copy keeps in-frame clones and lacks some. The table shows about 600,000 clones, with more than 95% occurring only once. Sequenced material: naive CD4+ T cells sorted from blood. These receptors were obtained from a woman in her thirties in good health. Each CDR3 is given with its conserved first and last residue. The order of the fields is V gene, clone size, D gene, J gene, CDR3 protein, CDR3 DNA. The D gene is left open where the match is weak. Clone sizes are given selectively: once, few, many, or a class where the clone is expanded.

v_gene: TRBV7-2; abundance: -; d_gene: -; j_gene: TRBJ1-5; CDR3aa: CASSLVFDSNQPQHF; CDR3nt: TGTGCCAGCAGCTTAGTCTTCGATAGCAATCAGCCCCAGCATTTT
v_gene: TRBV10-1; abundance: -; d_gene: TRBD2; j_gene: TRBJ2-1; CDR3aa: CASSRPGLGDNEQFF; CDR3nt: TGCGCCAGCAGTCGGCCGGGACTAGGTGACAATGAGCAGTTCTTC
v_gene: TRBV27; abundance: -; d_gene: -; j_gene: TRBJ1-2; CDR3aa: CASSLSPAGAGYGYTF; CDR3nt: TGTGCCAGCAGTTTATCGCCCGCAGGGGCAGGGTATGGCTACACCTTC
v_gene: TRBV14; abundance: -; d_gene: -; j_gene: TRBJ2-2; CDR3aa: CASSQLAGRGTGELFF; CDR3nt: TGTGCCAGCAGCCAATTGGCGGGGCGGGGCACCGGGGAGCTGTTTTTT
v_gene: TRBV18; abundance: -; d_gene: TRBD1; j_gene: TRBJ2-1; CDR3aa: CASSPQGTGDNEQFF; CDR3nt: TGTGCCAGCTCACCACAGGGGACAGGGGACAATGAGCAGTTCTTC
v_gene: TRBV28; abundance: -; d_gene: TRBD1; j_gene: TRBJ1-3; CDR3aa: CASSSSPGQDGNTIYF; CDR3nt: TGTGCCAGCAGTTCCTCACCCGGACAGGACGGAAACACCATATATTTT
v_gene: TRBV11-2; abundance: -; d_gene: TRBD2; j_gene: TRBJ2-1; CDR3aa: CASSLRPLAGGLDEQFF; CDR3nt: TGTGCCAGCAGCTTGCGTCCACTAGCGGGGGGTTTGGATGAGCAGTTCTTC
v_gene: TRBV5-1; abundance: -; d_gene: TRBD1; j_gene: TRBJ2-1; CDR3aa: CASSLDRGHLDEQFF; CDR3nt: TGCGCCAGCAGCTTGGACAGGGGACACCTGGATGAGCAGTTCTTC
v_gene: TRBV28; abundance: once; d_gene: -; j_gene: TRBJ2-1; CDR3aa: CASSPVIPRNEQFF; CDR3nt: TGTGCCAGCAGCCCTGTTATTCCCCGAAATGAGCAGTTCTTC
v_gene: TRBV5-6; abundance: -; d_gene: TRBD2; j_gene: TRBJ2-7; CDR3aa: CASSPTSGEWVYEQYF; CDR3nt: TGTGCCAGCAGCCCGACTAGCGGGGAGTGGGTCTACGAGCAGTACTTC
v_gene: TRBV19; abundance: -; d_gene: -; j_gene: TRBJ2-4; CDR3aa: CASSPEGGIQYF; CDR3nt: TGTGCCAGTAGTCCGGAAGGGGGTATTCAGTACTTC
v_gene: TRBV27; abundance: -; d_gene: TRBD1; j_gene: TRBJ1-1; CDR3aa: CASSQGQGRTEAFF; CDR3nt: TGTGCCAGCAGTCAGGGACAGGGCCGCACTGAAGCTTTCTTT
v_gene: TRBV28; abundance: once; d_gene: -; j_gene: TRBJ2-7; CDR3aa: CASSRAGPLSYEQYF; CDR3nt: TGTGCCAGCAGTCGTGCAGGGCCCCTATCCTACGAGCAGTACTTC
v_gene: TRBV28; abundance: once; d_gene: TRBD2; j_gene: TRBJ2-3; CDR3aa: CASSLGVAGLNTQYF; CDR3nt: TGTGCCAGCAGTTTAGGGGTAGCGGGATTGAATACGCAGTATTTT
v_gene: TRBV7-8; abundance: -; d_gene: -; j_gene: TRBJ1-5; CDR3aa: CASSLEGRSSNQPQHF; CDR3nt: TGTGCCAGCAGCCTCGAGGGGCGTAGTAGCAATCAGCCCCAGCATTTT
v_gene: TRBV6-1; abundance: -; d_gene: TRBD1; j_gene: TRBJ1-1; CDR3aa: CASSPMWDRYTEAFF; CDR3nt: TGTGCCAGCAGCCCAATGTGGGACAGATACACTGAAGCTTTCTTT
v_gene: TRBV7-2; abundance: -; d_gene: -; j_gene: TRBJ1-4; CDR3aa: CASSSGTLRLATNEKLFF; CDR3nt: TGTGCCAGCAGCTCCGGGACACTGCGTTTGGCGACTAATGAAAAACTGTTTTTT
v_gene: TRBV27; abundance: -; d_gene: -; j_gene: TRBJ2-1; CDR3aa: CASSFEGRSYNEQFF; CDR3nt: TGTGCCAGCAGTTTCGAGGGTCGATCCTACAATGAGCAGTTCTTC
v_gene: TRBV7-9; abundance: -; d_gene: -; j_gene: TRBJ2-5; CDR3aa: CASSSTWGEAAQYF; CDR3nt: TGTGCCAGCAGCTCGACTTGGGGGGAAGCGGCCCAGTACTTC
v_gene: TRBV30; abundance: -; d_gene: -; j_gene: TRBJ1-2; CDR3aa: CAWSYMVGYTF; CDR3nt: TGTGCCTGGAGTTATATGGTTGGCTACACCTTC
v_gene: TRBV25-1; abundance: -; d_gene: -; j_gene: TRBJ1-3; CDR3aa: CASSDLPASHGNTIYF; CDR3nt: TGTGCCAGCAGTGATCTCCCGGCGAGCCATGGAAACACCATATATTTT
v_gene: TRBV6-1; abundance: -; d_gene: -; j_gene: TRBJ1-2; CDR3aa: CASSLEFLNYGYTF; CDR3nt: TGTGCCAGCAGTTTGGAGTTCCTTAACTATGGCTACACCTTC
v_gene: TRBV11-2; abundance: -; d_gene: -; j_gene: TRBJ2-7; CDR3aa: CASSLEGYEQYF; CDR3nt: TGTGCCAGCAGCTTAGAGGGCTACGAGCAGTACTTC